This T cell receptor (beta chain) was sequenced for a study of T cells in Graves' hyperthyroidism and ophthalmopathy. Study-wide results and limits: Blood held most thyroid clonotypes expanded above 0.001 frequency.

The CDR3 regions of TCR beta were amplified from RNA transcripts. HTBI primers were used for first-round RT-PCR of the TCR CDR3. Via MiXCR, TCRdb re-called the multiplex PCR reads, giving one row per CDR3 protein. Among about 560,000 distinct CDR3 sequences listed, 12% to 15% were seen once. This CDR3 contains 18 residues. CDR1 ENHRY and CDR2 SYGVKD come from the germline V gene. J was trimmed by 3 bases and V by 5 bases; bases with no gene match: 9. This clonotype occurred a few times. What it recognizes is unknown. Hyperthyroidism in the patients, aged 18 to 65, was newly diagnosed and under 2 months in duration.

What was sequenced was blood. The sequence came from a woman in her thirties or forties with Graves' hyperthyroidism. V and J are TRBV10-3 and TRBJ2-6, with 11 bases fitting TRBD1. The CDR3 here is CAISPGQGAVNGANVLTF. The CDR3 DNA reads TGTGCCATCAGTCCCGGACAGGGGGCTGTGAATGGGGCCAACGTCCTGACTTTC.